Described below is a single T cell receptor (beta chain) sequence and its context. Its target is not known. The sample comes from a study of shared clonotypes between healthy human individuals. In the study overall: The people who gave samples were two women and three men aged 18 to 49.

CD45RO-negative CD8 cells positively selected for CCR7 made up the naive population, which excluded terminally differentiated effector memory CD45RA+ cells. Study results and limitations: A generally larger estimated richness was seen in naive subsets than in memory subsets. There were few donors, and this limited the genetic and exposure-history diversity represented.

V gave up 0 bases and J gave up 2 bases, with 13 bases separating them. Germline-derived CDR1 and CDR2 are SEHNR and FQNEAQ (reference sequence). The CDR3 runs to 16 residues. Researchers divided each subset's genomic DNA evenly across several immunoSEQ plates. The method was immunoSEQ multiplex PCR; TCRdb's version includes in-frame clones alone and lacks a portion of them. This table has around 2.1 million clones, just over 90% appearing once. The source of this sequence is a man aged 18 to 30 in good health. Some clones in this sample may be carry-over from other donors' samples. Sequences were obtained from naive CD8+ T cells from PBMCs. This chain uses TRBV7-9 with TRBJ1-2; D gene ambiguous. The chain's CDR3 is CASSLARVKGNYGYTF. DNA for the CDR3: TGTGCCAGCAGCTTAGCGCGCGTAAAGGGAAACTATGGCTACACCTTC.